The present TCR beta chain was sequenced within a study of cytomegalovirus exposure and HLA in healthy donors. V was cut by 5 bases and J by 4 bases, with 15 bases left in between. The CDR3 sequence is 15 residues long. Germline CDR1 is SGHTA and CDR2 is FQGNSA. It was with 60 Vbeta and 13 Jbeta primers that the PCR ran. Data came from immunoSEQ multiplex PCR; TCRdb stores just in-frame clones and leaves some out. The sample contains some 200,000 clones, 80% to 85% of which appear only once. Sequenced sample: PBMCs. The V gene is TRBV7-2, the J gene TRBJ1-3; D gene uncertain. This clonotype originated in a man aged 50-60 years in good health and CMV-seronegative. CDR3 sequence reads: CASSILGAMGNTIYF. CDR3 coding DNA: TGTGCCAGCAGCATTCTAGGTGCGATGGGAAACACCATATATTTT.